This TCR beta chain was obtained from a study of blood T cell repertoires in COVID-19 (TCRdb year 2020). For the study in its entirety: Samples covering the acute and convalescent phases of COVID-19 were provided by collaborators in the United States, Italy and Spain. HLA class I and class II types, where available, came from metadata supplied by the sample provider rather than from assay-based typing. Samples were obtained from the ongoing ImmuneRACE study (first 160 participants) and from over 1,000 subjects provided by 6 global collaborators. Deeply sampled blood TCRbeta repertoires from subjects exposed to, actively infected with, or recovered from COVID-19 were included in the dataset. The repertoires were released in a freely available public database meant as a resource for research on the immune response to SARS-CoV-2. The prospective study material was composed of cDNA or gDNA derived from T cells, B-cell-depleted T cells, or PBMCs. The sample metadata nearly always contained a de-identified subject ID, COVID-19 status, age in years and sex.

TCRbeta CDR3 regions were amplified from genomic DNA using the immunoSEQ Assay, a bias-controlled multiplex PCR. Per the original workflow: Within the assay, amplification of reference gene primers was used to estimate how many nucleated cells each sample contained. To quantify the absolute abundance of each unique TCRbeta CDR3 rearrangement, sequence reads were collapsed and filtered. Productive Simpson clonality was computed per sample as the square root of Simpson's diversity index over productive rearrangements. The clones in this table, taken by TCRdb from immuneACCESS, are in-frame only. Not every clone is retained; where verified, under half of the shortfall comes from an unresolved V gene, and the cause of the rest is unknown. V and J calls and clone size are copied from that table; D and trimming were computed from the DNA. The sample profile shows some 110,000 clones; about 79% of them were found once. The ten most abundant clones make up 6.2% of the sample.

With respect to this clone: This clone's antigen is unknown. One base away there is no much larger clone; base qualities are not given.

Summary of the overall study and its limitations: How much clinical and demographic metadata was included differed by source and by participant, and the metadata was provided uncurated.

One collaborating source in Seattle enrolled patients during active infection and followed them longitudinally through the course of disease. The collaborating institutions used their own protocols to collect whole blood in K2EDTA tubes. For TCRbeta analysis, collaborators shipped samples in one of three forms: frozen whole blood, isolated PBMCs, or DNA extracted from either of those sample types. From the cysteine through the phenylalanine, the CDR3 covers 15 amino acids. The DNA shown is the 45-base CDR3, in frame from base 1. V is pared back by 0 bases and J by 7 bases, with 13 bases lying between the germline termini. The CDR1 and CDR2 encoded by the germline V gene are SNHLY and FYNNEI.

In this chain, TRBV2 is recombined with TRBJ1-5; the D gene cannot be resolved reliably. This receptor was obtained from an older man with COVID-19, enrolled during active disease. What was sequenced was peripheral blood. The sequenced DNA: TGTGCCAGCAGTGAAGCAGCGAGGTCGTGGCAGCCCCAGCATTTT. It specifies CASSEAARSWQPQHF. The full variable domain, completed from the reference TRBV2 and TRBJ1-5 proteins outside the CDR3, reads EPEVTQTPSHQVTQMGQEVILRCVPISNHLYFYWYRQILGQKVEFLVSFYNNEISEKSEIFDDQFSVERPDGSNFTLKIRSTKLEDSAMYFCASSEAARSWQPQHFGDGTRLSIL.